This entry features one T cell receptor (beta chain) sequence. Its antigen is currently unknown. Given a much more abundant clone one base away, this may be a read error. This specimen belongs to a study of T cell repertoires in cytomegalovirus infection. Study-wide results and limits: Ex vivo responses were dominated by HLA-C-restricted CMV-specific TCR beta clonotypes.

TCRdb ran MiXCR on the reads and lists one entry per CDR3 protein. Of around 450,000 distinct CDR3 sequences in the sample, about 10% were seen once. The sample comprised PBMCs. The TCR originated in a human donor in good health (CMV status not recorded). Some clones in this sample may be carry-over from other donors' samples.

CDR3 coding DNA: TGCAGTGCCCCACAGACAGGGAGCTCCTATAATTCATCCCTCCACTTT. It codes for CSAPQTGSSYNSSLHF. This sequence joins TRBV20-1 and TRBJ1-6; 7 positions match TRBD1. The germline V gene has CDR1 DFQATT and CDR2 SNEGSKA (reference sequence). The CDR3 is 16 residues long.